This TCR beta chain is drawn from a study of CD8 T cells in Susac syndrome. Looking at the study overall: The Susac syndrome patients that were sequenced included more than 5 with active disease and 8 or 9 in remission. At the time their blood was drawn, patients with Susac syndrome were either therapy-naive, on corticosteroids (with some of them also receiving intravenous immunoglobulin), or on intravenous immunoglobulin alone. Study results and caveats: CD4+ repertoires of Susac syndrome patients lacked detectable clonal expansion.

The RNA input was about 0.5 to 1 ug, and it was reverse transcribed with random hexamers. The method of amplification for TCR beta CDR3 was immunoSEQ multiplex PCR, covering 54 Vbeta and 13 Jbeta. TCRdb re-called the immunoSEQ multiplex PCR reads with MiXCR, one entry per CDR3 protein. The table lists some 180,000 distinct CDR3 sequences, 90% to 95% of them singletons. In regard to this clonotype: As yet, its antigen is unknown.

The clonotype comes from a human donor with Susac syndrome. The sequenced sample consisted of CD4+ T cells from PBMCs.

CDR3 DNA sequence: TGTGCCAGCAGCTTCGGGACAACCTACAATGAGCAGTTCTTC. Translation: CASSFGTTYNEQFF. The chain couples TRBV5-8 to TRBJ2-1; TRBD1 might be the D (6 bases). V lost 2 bases to trimming and J lost 2 bases, with 8 bases between them. The CDR3 is made up of 14 amino acids. Germline lookup yields CDR1 SGHTS and CDR2 YDEGEE. Supplemented by reference TRBV5-8 and TRBJ2-1, the full variable domain reads EAGVTQSPTHLIKTRGQQATLRCSPISGHTSVYWYQQALGLGLQFLLWYDEGEERNRGNFPPRFSGRQFPNYSSELNVNALELEDSALYLCASSFGTTYNEQFFGPGTRLTVL.